The clone carrying this TCR beta chain was detected only a few times. The data were obtained in a study of CD8+ T cells in alopecia areata. Extraction of RNA preceded its reverse transcription into cDNA, which served as the sequencing template. Measured with immunoSEQ multiplex PCR; TCRdb has only the in-frame clones, and not every one. This sample has some 180,000 clones; over 55% occur once, and the top ten carry under 2%. The CDR3 spans 16 residues. Germline loops: CDR1 LNHDA, CDR2 SQIVND (reference sequence). V lost 5 bases to trimming and J lost 6 bases; unmatched junction nucleotides: 8. In alopecia areata patients, both lesional scalp punch biopsies and peripheral blood were collected. Sorted populations comprised CD4+ and CD8+ T cells obtained from PBMCs.

The clonotype comes from a human donor with alopecia areata. The chain couples TRBV19 to TRBJ1-5, with 12 bases lining up with TRBD1. The specimen comprised CD4+ T cells sorted from blood, sampled at week 0. For the CDR3, the DNA is TGTGCCAGTAGTCACGGCGGGACAGGGGGCGGTCAGCCCCAGCATTTT. Residues: CASSHGGTGGGQPQHF.